This T cell receptor beta chain was captured by sequencing in a study of blood T cell repertoires in COVID-19. Study-wide context: Acute and convalescent COVID-19 samples came from the United States, Italy and Spain.

In the source study's methods: From reference gene primer amplification, estimates of nucleated cell counts were derived. Some clones are missing from TCRdb's copy, which holds only in-frame ones; the method was immunoSEQ multiplex PCR. That table supplies the V and J calls and clone size; D and trimming were determined from the DNA. This sample has some 250,000 clones, with 75% to 90% found just once. V was pared by 6 bases and J by 7 bases, with 15 bases between. CDR3 size: 13 residues. Sequenced input: peripheral blood. The gene calls are TRBV12-3 or TRBV12-4 and TRBJ1-2; TRBD1 is a possible D gene (5 bases). This receptor was obtained from a woman aged 60-75 years with active or convalescent COVID-19. The DNA for the CDR3 is TGTGCCAGCAGGCTACGGGGGAATCGTGGCTACACCTTC. Amino acid sequence: CASRLRGNRGYTF.